A selection of T cell receptor beta chains follows, all from one sample in a study of blood T cells in healthy people across ages. In TCRdb, the 5' RACE reads were re-called with MiXCR into one record per CDR3 protein. Seen here are about 1.5 million distinct CDR3 sequences, roughly two fifths observed once, and the top ten hold 4%. The sequencing sample was made of blood. The receptor set was obtained from a woman between 18 and 29 years old in good health. CDR3s include the opening cysteine and the closing phenylalanine or tryptophan. A D gene is named only where the DNA matches it firmly. Size values are once, few and many counts, or a class for expanded clones, and some rows have none.

CDR3 protein	CDR3 DNA	J gene	D gene	clone size	CDR3 length	V gene
CASSADSPLQPQHF	TGTGCCAGCAGTGCGGACTCTCCCCTTCAGCCCCAGCATTTT	TRBJ1-5	-	-	14	TRBV6-6
CSVEGQGTTEAYF	TGCAGCGTTGAAGGACAGGGAACCACTGAAGCTTACTTT	TRBJ1-1	TRBD1	-	13	TRBV29-1
CASSLRGRASYNEQYF	TGTGCCAGCAGTTTACGCGGGAGGGCCTCCTACAATGAGCAGTACTTC	TRBJ2-7	TRBD2	-	16	TRBV27
CASSLGRGRYGYTF	TGTGCCAGCAGCTTGGGCAGGGGAAGATATGGCTACACCTTC	TRBJ1-2	-	-	14	TRBV7-2
CASSPSGSVHPGGTDTQYF	TGTGCCAGCAGCCCCAGTGGTAGCGTACATCCTGGGGGCACAGATACGCAGTATTTT	TRBJ2-3	-	-	19	TRBV7-9
CASRLGGGLSYEQYF	TGTGCCAGCAGACTCGGGGGGGGGCTCTCCTACGAGCAGTACTTC	TRBJ2-7	TRBD2	-	15	TRBV27
CASVGLYEQYF	TGTGCCAGCGTCGGTCTCTACGAGCAGTACTTC	TRBJ2-7	-	-	11	TRBV25-1
CASSPSWTGTLPYNEQFF	TGCGCCAGCAGCCCTAGCTGGACCGGGACCCTGCCATACAATGAGCAGTTCTTC	TRBJ2-1	-	-	18	TRBV4-3
CASSDYVGRNSPLHF	TGTGCCAGCAGCGATTATGTGGGCAGAAATTCACCCCTCCACTTT	TRBJ1-6	-	few	15	TRBV9
CAGSSTVDVWYF	TGCGCCGGCAGCTCGACAGTGGACGTATGGTATTTT	TRBJ2-3	-	-	12	TRBV5-1
CASSWQGVGEAFF	TGTGCCAGCAGCTGGCAGGGGGTCGGTGAAGCTTTCTTT	TRBJ1-1	TRBD1	-	13	TRBV5-6
CASSYSYRNEQYF	TGTGCCAGCAGTTACTCTTACAGGAACGAGCAGTACTTC	TRBJ2-7	-	few	13	TRBV6-5
CATSFLGASTDTQYF	TGTGCCACCAGCTTTCTGGGAGCGAGCACAGATACGCAGTATTTT	TRBJ2-3	-	-	15	TRBV15
CASSKAGTVATNEKLFF	TGTGCCAGCAGCAAAGCTGGGACTGTCGCAACTAATGAAAAACTGTTTTTT	TRBJ1-4	-	-	17	TRBV3-1